These 23 T cell receptor beta chains were sequenced from one sample in a study of beta chain features in type 1 diabetes (dated by TCRdb to the late 2010s). Beyond this particular receptor, the publication reports: Type 1 diabetes patients showed a moderate but significant shortening of TCRB CDR3 length in all four CD4+ subsets.

Antigens for these TCRs are unknown. Receptor amplification or capture employed the immunoSEQ multiplex PCR assay. All of the isolated RNA was reverse transcribed with the High Capacity cDNA Reverse Transcription Kit, so expressed TCRB transcripts were sequenced. In TCRdb, the immuneACCESS table is reduced to in-frame sequences with V and J assigned. These tables do not hold every clone; where another copy was compared, an unresolved V gene accounts for under half, and the others remain unexplained. Counted in this sample were 600,000 to 700,000 clones; roughly 12% of them appeared once. The ten largest clones take up more than 0.09% of the sample. Source material: naive CD4+ T cells from blood. The sample's cell subset or site label is to be understood as: true naive CD4+ T cells. All receptors derive from a young man with type 1 diabetes.

The rearrangement joins TRBV5-6 to TRBJ2-6, with a possible D match to TRBD2 (5 bases). V lost 4 bases to trimming and J lost 0 bases, with 17 bases between them. Germline loops: CDR1 SGHDT, CDR2 YYEEEE. The CDR3 covers 18 residues. The CDR3: CASSAARRTPSGANVLTF. For the CDR3, the DNA is TGTGCCAGCAGCGCCGCGAGGAGGACTCCCTCTGGGGCCAACGTCCTGACTTTC.

This chain joins TRBV5-1 and TRBJ2-7; D is ambiguous. The germline CDR1 and CDR2 sequences are SGHRS and YFSETQ. This CDR3 contains 14 residues. With 6 bases removed from V and 2 bases from J, the gap between germline ends came to 15 bases. The CDR3 region is CASKRAEQPYEQYF. The CDR3 DNA reads TGCGCCAGCAAACGGGCGGAGCAACCCTACGAGCAGTACTTC.

This clone appeared a few times. This sequence joins TRBV9 and TRBJ1-2; D unclear. The germline V gene encodes CDR1 SGDLS and CDR2 YYNGEE. This CDR3 is built from 13 residues. V was trimmed by 3 bases and J by 4 bases, leaving 10 bases between them. CDR3 region: CASSAGTSYGYTF. The CDR3 coding sequence is TGTGCCAGCAGCGCCGGAACTAGCTATGGCTACACCTTC.

The chain recombines TRBV4-1 with TRBJ2-1; no reliable D call. Trimming cost V 0 bases and J 3 bases, with 6 bases left between them. CDR1 MGHRA and CDR2 YSYEKL come from the germline V gene. The CDR3 has 14 amino acids. The DNA of the CDR3 is TGCGCCAGCAGCCAAGATAACAACTACAATGAGCAGTTCTTC. As protein: CASSQDNNYNEQFF.

The CDR3 sequence: CASSTGLYEKLFF. The DNA for the CDR3 is TGTGCCAGCAGCACCGGGCTTTATGAAAAACTGTTTTTT. The rearrangement uses TRBV7-8 and TRBJ1-4; the D is unclear. The V and J ends lost 5 bases and 6 bases respectively, with 10 bases between them. The CDR3 has 13 amino acids. Germline V lookup: CDR1 SGHVS, CDR2 FQNEAQ.

The V and J genes are TRBV2 and TRBJ1-1, with D possibly being TRBD1 (5 bases). V was pared by 5 bases and J by 4 bases, with 17 bases between. Per the germline V gene, CDR1 is SNHLY and CDR2 is FYNNEI. The CDR3 consists of 15 residues. CDR3 protein: CASSRSGLAGTEAFF. CDR3 nucleotides: TGTGCCAGCAGTCGATCAGGGCTTGCAGGCACTGAAGCTTTCTTT.

This clone was detected a few times. The chain couples TRBV7-2 to TRBJ1-6; 7 bases align to TRBD1. The CDR3 consists of 14 residues. With V trimmed by 7 bases and J by 7 bases, 7 bases remained unmatched. Germline CDR1 SGHTA, CDR2 FQGNSA. In nucleotides, the CDR3 is TGTGCCAGCACCTCAGGGGGGTCCAATTCACCCCTCCACTTT. This sequence encodes CASTSGGSNSPLHF.

This clone was found a few times. CDR3 loop: CASSRGASGGSTDTQYF. DNA for the CDR3: TGCGCCAGCAGTAGGGGTGCTAGCGGGGGGAGCACAGATACGCAGTATTTT. This chain links TRBV4-3 with TRBJ2-3, with TRBD2 identical over 11 bases. This CDR3 is built from 17 residues. Germline CDR1 is LGHNA and CDR2 is YSLEER. With V trimmed by 6 bases and J by 0 bases, 8 bases remained unmatched.

This clone was counted between two and nine times. For the CDR3, the DNA is TGTGCCAGCAGCCCCCGGACAGGTGGGGAGGGAGAGACCCAGTACTTC. This gives the protein CASSPRTGGEGETQYF. The chain carries TRBV7-9 and TRBJ2-5, with D tentatively TRBD1 or TRBD2 (7 bases each). This CDR3 region has 16 residues. Germline assignment: CDR1 SEHNR and CDR2 FQNEAQ (reference sequence). Trimming shortened V by 5 bases and J by 4 bases, and 20 bases separated the two germline ends.

This clone appeared a few times. The CDR3: CSVEASGTSYNNEQFF. Here the CDR3 DNA reads TGCAGCGTTGAAGCGTCCGGGACTAGCTATAACAATGAGCAGTTCTTC. V usage is TRBV29-1 and J usage is TRBJ2-1; 9 bases align to TRBD2. With 1 base clipped from V and 5 bases from J, the junction kept 9 bases outside the gene matches. The CDR3 is made up of 16 amino acids. The germline V gene encodes CDR1 SQVTM and CDR2 ANQGSEA.

The J gene is TRBJ1-2, the V gene TRBV7-9; D is undetermined. The germline V gene has CDR1 SEHNR and CDR2 FQNEAQ (reference sequence). This CDR3 region has 13 residues. V gave up 3 bases and J gave up 8 bases, with 13 bases separating them. CDR3 sequence (DNA): TGTGCCAGCAGCTTTTTTTCCCAGGACGGCTACACCTTC. It yields the protein CASSFFSQDGYTF.

The chain is built from TRBV5-6 and TRBJ2-5, with D perhaps matching TRBD2 (5 bases). The CDR3 sequence is 12 residues long. V lost 0 bases to trimming and J lost 11 bases, with 11 bases between them. Germline V gives CDR1 SGHDT, CDR2 YYEEEE. The CDR3 DNA reads as TGTGCCAGCAGCTTGGAGAGTTGGGAGCAGTACTTC. It encodes CASSLESWEQYF.

Regarding this clone: The junction departs from germline at one end; a sequencing error may be responsible. The rearrangement uses TRBV30 and TRBJ2-7; D remains unclear. Germline V lookup: CDR1 GTSNPN, CDR2 SVGIG (reference sequence). The length of the CDR3 is 12 residues. CDR3 loop: CAWSISDPRMNF. The CDR3 DNA follows: TGTGCCTGGAGTATTTCGGACCCCCGGATGAACTTC.

Only a few counts were recorded for this clone. The chain couples TRBV12-5 to TRBJ2-7, with 9 bases lining up with TRBD1. The CDR3 has 13 residues. Germline trimming cut 8 bases from V and 2 bases from J; bases unmatched to any gene: 4. Germline V gene data show CDR1 as LGHNT and CDR2 as FRNRAP. The CDR3 region is CASMDRGTYEQYF. The CDR3 DNA sequence: TGTGCTAGTATGGACAGGGGTACCTACGAGCAGTACTTC. The full variable domain, completed using reference TRBV12-5 and TRBJ2-7, is DARVTQTPRHKVTEMGQEVTMRCQPILGHNTVFWYRQTMMQGLELLAYFRNRAPLDDSGMPKDRFSAEMPDATLATLKIQPSEPRDSAVYFCASMDRGTYEQYFGPGTRLTVT.

The genes are TRBV6-5 and TRBJ2-1; possible D gene TRBD2, 5 bases. The CDR3 extends over 15 amino acids. V dropped 3 bases and J dropped 4 bases, with 13 bases sitting between them. Germline V gene data show CDR1 as MNHEY and CDR2 as SVGAGI. The CDR3, as DNA: TGTGCCAGCAGTTATGGAGGTGTGGGGTACAATGAGCAGTTCTTC. Its protein is CASSYGGVGYNEQFF.

The sample holds a few counts of this clone. The rearrangement joins TRBV5-1 to TRBJ1-1; TRBD1 matches 7 bases. Germline trimming cut 6 bases from V and 0 bases from J; bases unmatched to any gene: 5. Germline assignment: CDR1 SGHRS and CDR2 YFSETQ. This CDR3 spans 14 amino acids. The CDR3 coding sequence is TGCGCCAGCACTCCCGGGACAGTGAACACTGAAGCTTTCTTT. Translated, it gives CASTPGTVNTEAFF. Full variable domain (outside the CDR3, taken from reference TRBV5-1 and TRBJ1-1): KAGVTQTPRYLIKTRGQQVTLSCSPISGHRSVSWYQQTPGQGLQFLFEYFSETQRNKGNFPGRFSGRQFSNSRSEMNVSTLELGDSALYLCASTPGTVNTEAFFGQGTRLTVV.

This clone was detected only a few times. This chain links TRBV7-9 with TRBJ1-1; maybe TRBD1 (5 bases). Deletions cut 6 bases from V and 7 bases from J, with 24 bases between. The CDR3 is 16 amino acids. Germline V gene sequence: CDR1 SEHNR, CDR2 FQNEAQ (reference sequence). CDR3 protein: CASRSRQSSIGGEAFF. The CDR3 DNA sequence: TGTGCCAGCAGGTCTAGACAGAGCTCCATTGGGGGTGAAGCTTTCTTT.

This clone was detected only a few times. The V and J genes are TRBV7-9 and TRBJ2-5; D is ambiguous. V lost 2 bases and J 4 bases, leaving 14 bases between the germline ends. Germline values: CDR1 SEHNR, CDR2 FQNEAQ (reference sequence). The CDR3 is 15 amino acids. The CDR3 reads CASSLTSAFTETQYF. As DNA, the CDR3 is TGTGCCAGCAGCTTAACCTCGGCATTCACAGAGACCCAGTACTTC.

This clone turned up a few times. The chain carries TRBV11-2 and TRBJ2-1; 12 nucleotides align to TRBD1. The CDR3 loop spans 16 amino acids. The junction had 7 bases not matched to a gene; V was cut back by 1 base and J by 9 bases. Germline V lookup: CDR1 SGHAT, CDR2 FQNNGV. CDR3 nucleotide sequence: TGTGCCAGCAGCTTAGTGGGGACAGGGGGCGTTTTTGAGCAGTTCTTC. This gives the protein CASSLVGTGGVFEQFF.

This clone was found a few times. The same CDR3 is also encoded by other DNA sequences in this sample. This sequence joins TRBV28 and TRBJ2-7; D unclear. CDR3 length: 12 residues. Between the trimmed V and J ends, which lost 2 bases and 7 bases, there was a span of 9 bases. Germline CDR1 reads MDHEN; CDR2 reads SYDVKM. The CDR3 coding sequence is TGTGCCAGCAGTTTAGTTGGTGGGGAGCAGTACTTC. It codes for CASSLVGGEQYF. Supplemented by reference TRBV28 and TRBJ2-7, the full variable domain reads DVKVTQSSRYLVKRTGEKVFLECVQDMDHENMFWYRQDPGLGLRLIYFSYDVKMKEKGDIPEGYSVSREKKERFSLILESASTNQTSMYLCASSLVGGEQYFGPGTRLTVT.

In this sample, this clone turned up a few times. This chain uses TRBV5-8 with TRBJ2-6, with D hard to call. Germline V gene data show CDR1 as SGHTS and CDR2 as YDEGEE. The length of the CDR3 is 15 residues. Trimming pared 0 bases from V and 0 bases from J, leaving 4 bases between. The CDR3 DNA is TGTGCCAGCAGCTTGGCCCACTCTGGGGCCAACGTCCTGACTTTC. Residues: CASSLAHSGANVLTF. The full variable domain, with the rest looked up from reference TRBV5-8 and TRBJ2-6, is EAGVTQSPTHLIKTRGQQATLRCSPISGHTSVYWYQQALGLGLQFLLWYDEGEERNRGNFPPRFSGRQFPNYSSELNVNALELEDSALYLCASSLAHSGANVLTFGAGSRLTVL.

The chain employs TRBV7-2 and TRBJ1-1, with TRBD1 as a possible D gene (5 bases). This CDR3 has 17 amino acids. V was clipped by 1 base and J by 0 bases, with 15 bases between them. Germline CDR1 reads SGHTA; CDR2 reads FQGNSA. This CDR3 reads CASSLEAGYLMNTEAFF. CDR3 coding DNA: TGTGCCAGCAGCTTAGAAGCAGGGTACCTCATGAACACTGAAGCTTTCTTT.

V usage is TRBV2 and J usage is TRBJ2-1; D unresolved. Between the trimmed V and J ends, which lost 4 bases and 9 bases, there was a span of 10 bases. Looked up from germline, CDR1 is SNHLY and CDR2 is FYNNEI. This CDR3 spans 12 amino acids. This CDR3 reads CASSGRRSEQFF. CDR3 in DNA: TGTGCCAGCAGTGGTCGACGGAGTGAGCAGTTCTTC.